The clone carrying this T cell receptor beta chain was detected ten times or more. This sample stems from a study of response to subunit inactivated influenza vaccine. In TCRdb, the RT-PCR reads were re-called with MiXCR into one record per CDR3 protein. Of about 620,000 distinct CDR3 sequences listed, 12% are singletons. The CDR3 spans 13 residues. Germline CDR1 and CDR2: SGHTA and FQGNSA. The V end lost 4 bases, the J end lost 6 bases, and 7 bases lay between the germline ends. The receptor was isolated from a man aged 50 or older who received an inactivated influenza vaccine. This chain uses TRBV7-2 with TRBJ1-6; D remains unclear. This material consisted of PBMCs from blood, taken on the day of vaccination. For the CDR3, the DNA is TGTGCCAGCAGCTCCACAGTTAATTCACCCCTCCACTTT. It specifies CASSSTVNSPLHF. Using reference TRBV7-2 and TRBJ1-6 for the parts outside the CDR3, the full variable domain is GAGVSQSPSNKVTEKGKDVELRCDPISGHTALYWYRQSLGQGLEFLIYFQGNSAPDKSGLPSDRFSAERTGGSVSTLTIQRTQQEDSAVYLCASSSTVNSPLHFGNGTRLTVT.